This paragraph covers one T cell receptor beta chain sequence. Its antigen is unidentified. The sort gate was single viable CD3+CD4+CD8-CD45RO+ cells for memory CD4+ T cells. Serum IgG to CMV pp150, pp28, p38 and p52 defined serostatus. Profiled with immunoSEQ multiplex PCR; TCRdb holds only in-frame clones, not every one. The sample yields about 80,000 clones, around 80% seen once. Trimming cost V 4 bases and J 2 bases; bases outside gene matches: 3. Per the germline V gene, CDR1 is MDHEN and CDR2 is SYDVKM. This CDR3 has 14 amino acids. The data originate from a study of memory CD4+ T cells and cytomegalovirus serostatus. Study observations and caveats: Each of 60 to 80 CMV-associated TCRbeta sequences occurred in one to five individuals.

V is TRBV28 and J is TRBJ2-5; 8 bases agree with TRBD2. The TCR originated in an adult in good health and CMV-seronegative. The sequencing input was memory CD4+ T cells from blood. CDR3 in amino acids: CASSSPGGQETQYF. CDR3 sequence (DNA): TGTGCCAGCAGTTCTCCGGGGGGGCAAGAGACCCAGTACTTC.